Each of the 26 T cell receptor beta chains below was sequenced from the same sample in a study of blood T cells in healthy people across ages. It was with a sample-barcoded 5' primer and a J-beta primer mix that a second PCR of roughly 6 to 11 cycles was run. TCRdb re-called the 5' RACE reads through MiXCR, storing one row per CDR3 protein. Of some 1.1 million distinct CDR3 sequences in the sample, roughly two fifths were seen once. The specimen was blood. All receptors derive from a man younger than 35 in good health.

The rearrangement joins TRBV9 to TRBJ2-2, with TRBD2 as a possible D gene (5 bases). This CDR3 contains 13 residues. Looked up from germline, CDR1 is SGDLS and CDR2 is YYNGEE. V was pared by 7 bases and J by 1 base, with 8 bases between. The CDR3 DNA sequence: TGTGCCAGCGAGGGCCTGAACACCGGGGAGCTGTTTTTT. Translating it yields CASEGLNTGELFF.

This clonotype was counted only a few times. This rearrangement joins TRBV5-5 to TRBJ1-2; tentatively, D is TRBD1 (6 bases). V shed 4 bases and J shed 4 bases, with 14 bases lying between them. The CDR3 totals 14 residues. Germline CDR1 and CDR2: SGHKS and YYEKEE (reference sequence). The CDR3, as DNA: TGTGCCAGCAGCCCTTACAGGGAAAGCTATGGCTACACCTTC. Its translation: CASSPYRESYGYTF.

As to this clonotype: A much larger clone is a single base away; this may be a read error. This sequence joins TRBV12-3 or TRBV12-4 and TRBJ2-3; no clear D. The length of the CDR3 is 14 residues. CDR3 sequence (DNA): TGTGCCAGCAGTTTTAGGGTGAGCACAGATACGGAGTATTTT. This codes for CASSFRVSTDTEYF.

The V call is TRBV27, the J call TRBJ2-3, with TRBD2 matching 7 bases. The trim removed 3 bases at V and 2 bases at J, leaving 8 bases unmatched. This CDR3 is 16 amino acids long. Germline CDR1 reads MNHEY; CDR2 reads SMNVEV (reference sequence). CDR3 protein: CASSFGLAAFTDTQYF. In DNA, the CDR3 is TGTGCCAGCAGTTTCGGGCTAGCGGCCTTCACAGATACGCAGTATTTT.

In DNA form, the CDR3 reads TGTGCCAGCGCATGGGACGGAGGGCCAAACACCGGGGAGCTGTTTTTT. This gives the protein CASAWDGGPNTGELFF. J is TRBJ2-2 and V is TRBV12-3 or TRBV12-4, with TRBD2 as a possible D gene (6 bases). CDR3 size: 16 residues. V lost 8 bases and J 2 bases, leaving 18 bases between the germline ends.

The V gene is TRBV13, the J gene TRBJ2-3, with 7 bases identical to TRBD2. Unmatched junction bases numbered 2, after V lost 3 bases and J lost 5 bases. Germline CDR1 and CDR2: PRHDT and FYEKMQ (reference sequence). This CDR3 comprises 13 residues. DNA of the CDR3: TGTGCCAGCAGCTTGTGGGGGGGAGATACGCAGTATTTT. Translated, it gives CASSLWGGDTQYF.

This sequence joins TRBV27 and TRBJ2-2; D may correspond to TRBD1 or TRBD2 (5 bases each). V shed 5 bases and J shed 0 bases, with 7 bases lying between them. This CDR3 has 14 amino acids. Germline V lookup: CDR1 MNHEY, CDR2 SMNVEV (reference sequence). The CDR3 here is CASSMGANTGELFF. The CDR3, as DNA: TGTGCCAGCAGTATGGGGGCGAACACCGGGGAGCTGTTTTTT.

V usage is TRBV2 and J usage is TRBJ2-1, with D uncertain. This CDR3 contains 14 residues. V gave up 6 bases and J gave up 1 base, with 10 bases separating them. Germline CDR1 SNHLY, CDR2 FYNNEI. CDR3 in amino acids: CASSRWWSYNEQFF. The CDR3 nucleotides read TGTGCCAGCAGCCGGTGGTGGTCCTACAATGAGCAGTTCTTC.

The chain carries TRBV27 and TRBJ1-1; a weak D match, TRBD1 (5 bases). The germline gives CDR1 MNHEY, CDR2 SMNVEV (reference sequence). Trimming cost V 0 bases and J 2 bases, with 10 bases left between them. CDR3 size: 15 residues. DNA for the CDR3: TGTGCCAGCAGTTTATCGCCGACAGTAAACACTGAAGCTTTCTTT. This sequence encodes CASSLSPTVNTEAFF.

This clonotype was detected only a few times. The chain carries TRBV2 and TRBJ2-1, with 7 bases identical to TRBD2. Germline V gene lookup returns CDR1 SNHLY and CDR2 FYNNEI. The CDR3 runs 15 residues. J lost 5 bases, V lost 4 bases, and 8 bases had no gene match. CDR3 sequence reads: CASSGSGAPHNEQFF. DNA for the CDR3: TGTGCCAGCAGTGGGAGCGGGGCCCCCCACAATGAGCAGTTCTTC.

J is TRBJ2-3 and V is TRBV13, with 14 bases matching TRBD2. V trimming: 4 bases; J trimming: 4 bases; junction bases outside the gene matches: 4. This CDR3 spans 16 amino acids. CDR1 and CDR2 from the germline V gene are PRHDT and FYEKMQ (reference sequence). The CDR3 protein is CASSWTSGGKADTQYF. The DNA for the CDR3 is TGTGCCAGCAGCTGGACTAGCGGGGGGAAGGCAGATACGCAGTATTTT.

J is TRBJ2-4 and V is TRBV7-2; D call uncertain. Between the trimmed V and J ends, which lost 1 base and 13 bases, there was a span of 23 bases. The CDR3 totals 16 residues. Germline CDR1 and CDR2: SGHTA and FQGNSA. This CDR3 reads CASSLVVAITDNEQYF. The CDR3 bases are TGTGCCAGCAGCTTAGTGGTGGCTATCACCGACAATGAGCAGTACTTC.

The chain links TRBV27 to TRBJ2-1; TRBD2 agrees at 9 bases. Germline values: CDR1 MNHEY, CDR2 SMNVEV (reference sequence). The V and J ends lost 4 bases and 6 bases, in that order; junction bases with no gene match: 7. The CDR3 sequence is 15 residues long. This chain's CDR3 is CASSSGLARVNEQFF. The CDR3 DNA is TGTGCCAGCAGTTCCGGACTAGCGAGGGTCAATGAGCAGTTCTTC.

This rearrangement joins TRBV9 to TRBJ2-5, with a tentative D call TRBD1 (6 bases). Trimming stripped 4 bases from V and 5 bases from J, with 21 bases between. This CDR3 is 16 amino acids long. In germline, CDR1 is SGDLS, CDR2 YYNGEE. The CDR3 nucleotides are TGTGCCAGCAGCCCCCCGAGGTCAACAGGGTATGAGACCCAGTACTTC. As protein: CASSPPRSTGYETQYF.

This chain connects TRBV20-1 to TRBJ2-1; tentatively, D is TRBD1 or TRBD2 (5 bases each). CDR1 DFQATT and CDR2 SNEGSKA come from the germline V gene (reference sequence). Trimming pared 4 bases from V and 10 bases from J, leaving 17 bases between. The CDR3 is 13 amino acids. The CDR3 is CSAKILGTEEQFF. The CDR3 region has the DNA TGCAGTGCTAAGATTCTGGGGACGGAAGAGCAGTTCTTC.

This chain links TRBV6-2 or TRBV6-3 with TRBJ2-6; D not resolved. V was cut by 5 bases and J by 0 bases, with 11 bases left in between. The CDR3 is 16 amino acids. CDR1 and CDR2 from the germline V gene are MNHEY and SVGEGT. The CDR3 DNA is TGTGCCAGCAGTCCTATATTCTCCTCTGGGGCCAACGTCCTGACTTTC. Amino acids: CASSPIFSSGANVLTF.

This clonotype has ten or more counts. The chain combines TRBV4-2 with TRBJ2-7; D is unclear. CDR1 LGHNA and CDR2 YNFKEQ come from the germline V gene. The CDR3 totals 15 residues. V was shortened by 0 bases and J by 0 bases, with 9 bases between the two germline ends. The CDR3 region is CASSQDRFDSYEQYF. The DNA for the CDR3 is TGTGCCAGCAGCCAAGACAGGTTTGACTCCTACGAGCAGTACTTC.

DNA of the CDR3: TGCAGTGCTAGAGTTGGGAGGGACGCCTACAATGAGCAGTTCTTC. It encodes CSARVGRDAYNEQFF. This chain links TRBV20-1 with TRBJ2-1; 7 bases align to TRBD2. Germline loops: CDR1 DFQATT, CDR2 SNEGSKA (reference sequence). Trimming cost V 1 base and J 2 bases; bases outside gene matches: 5. The CDR3 runs 15 residues.

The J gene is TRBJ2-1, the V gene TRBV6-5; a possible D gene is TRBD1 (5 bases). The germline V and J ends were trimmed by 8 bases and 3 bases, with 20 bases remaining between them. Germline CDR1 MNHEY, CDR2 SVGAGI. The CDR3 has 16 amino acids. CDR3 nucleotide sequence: TGTGCCAGCTTTCACAATGGGGCAGACGACTACAATGAGCAGTTCTTC. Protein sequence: CASFHNGADDYNEQFF.

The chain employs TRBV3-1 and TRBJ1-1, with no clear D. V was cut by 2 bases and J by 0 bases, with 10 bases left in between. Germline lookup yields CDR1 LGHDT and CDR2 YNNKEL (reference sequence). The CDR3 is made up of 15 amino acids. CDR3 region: CASSQRADMNTEAFF. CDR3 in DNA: TGTGCCAGCAGCCAAAGAGCAGATATGAACACTGAAGCTTTCTTT.

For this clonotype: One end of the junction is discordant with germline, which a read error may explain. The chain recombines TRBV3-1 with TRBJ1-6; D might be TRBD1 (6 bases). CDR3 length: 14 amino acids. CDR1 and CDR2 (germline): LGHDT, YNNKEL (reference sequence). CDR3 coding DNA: TGTACCAGCAGCCAGAAGGACAGTAATTCACCCCTCCACTTT. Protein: CTSSQKDSNSPLHF.

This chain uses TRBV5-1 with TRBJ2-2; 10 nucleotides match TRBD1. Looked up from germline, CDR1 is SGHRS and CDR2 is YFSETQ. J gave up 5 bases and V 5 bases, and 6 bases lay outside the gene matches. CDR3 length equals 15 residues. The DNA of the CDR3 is TGCGCCAGCAGGATTGACAGGGGGCTTACCGGGGAGCTGTTTTTT. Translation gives CASRIDRGLTGELFF.

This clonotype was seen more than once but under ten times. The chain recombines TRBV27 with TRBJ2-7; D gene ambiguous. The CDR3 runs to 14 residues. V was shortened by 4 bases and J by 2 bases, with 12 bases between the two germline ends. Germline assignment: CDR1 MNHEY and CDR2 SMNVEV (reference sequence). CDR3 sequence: CASSSDYSTYEQYF. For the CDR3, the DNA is TGTGCCAGCAGTTCAGATTACAGCACCTACGAGCAGTACTTC.

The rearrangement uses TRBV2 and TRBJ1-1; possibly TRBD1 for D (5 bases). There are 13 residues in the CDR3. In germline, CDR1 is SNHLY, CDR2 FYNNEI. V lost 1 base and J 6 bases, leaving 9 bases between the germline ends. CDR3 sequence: CASSEGDSAEAFF. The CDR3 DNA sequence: TGTGCCAGCAGTGAAGGGGACTCGGCTGAAGCTTTCTTT. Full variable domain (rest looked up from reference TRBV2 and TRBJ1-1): EPEVTQTPSHQVTQMGQEVILRCVPISNHLYFYWYRQILGQKVEFLVSFYNNEISEKSEIFDDQFSVERPDGSNFTLKIRSTKLEDSAMYFCASSEGDSAEAFFGQGTRLTVV.

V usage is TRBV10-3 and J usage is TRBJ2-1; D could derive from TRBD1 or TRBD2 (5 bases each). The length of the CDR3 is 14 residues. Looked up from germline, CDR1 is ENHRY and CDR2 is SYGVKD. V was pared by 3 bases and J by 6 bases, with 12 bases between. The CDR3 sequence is CAISDEPGLNEQFF. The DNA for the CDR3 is TGTGCCATCAGTGACGAACCGGGGCTCAATGAGCAGTTCTTC.

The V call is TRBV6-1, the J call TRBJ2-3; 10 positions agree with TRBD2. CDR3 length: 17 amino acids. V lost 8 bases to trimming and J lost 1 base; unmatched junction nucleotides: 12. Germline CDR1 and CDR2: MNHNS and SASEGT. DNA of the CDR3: TGTGCCAGCGGCCCTAGCGGGGGCTTCCAAGGCACAGATACGCAGTATTTT. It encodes CASGPSGGFQGTDTQYF.